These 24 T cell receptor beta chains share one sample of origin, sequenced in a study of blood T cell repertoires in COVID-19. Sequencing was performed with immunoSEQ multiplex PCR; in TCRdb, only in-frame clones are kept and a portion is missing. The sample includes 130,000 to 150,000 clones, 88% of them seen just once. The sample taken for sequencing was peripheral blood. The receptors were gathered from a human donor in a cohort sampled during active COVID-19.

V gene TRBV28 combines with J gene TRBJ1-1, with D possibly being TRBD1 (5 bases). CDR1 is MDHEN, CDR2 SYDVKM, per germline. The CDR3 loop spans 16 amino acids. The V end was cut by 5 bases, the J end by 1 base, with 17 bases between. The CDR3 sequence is CASSERGRTSNTEAFF. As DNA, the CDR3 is TGTGCCAGCAGTGAACGTGGCAGGACATCGAACACTGAAGCTTTCTTT.

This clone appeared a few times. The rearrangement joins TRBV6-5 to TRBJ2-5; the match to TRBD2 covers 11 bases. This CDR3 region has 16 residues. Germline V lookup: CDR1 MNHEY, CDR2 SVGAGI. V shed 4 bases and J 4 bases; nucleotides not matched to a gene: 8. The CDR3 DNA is TGTGCCAGCAGTTCCATGGCTAGCGGGAGGCTAGAGACCCAGTACTTC. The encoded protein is CASSSMASGRLETQYF.

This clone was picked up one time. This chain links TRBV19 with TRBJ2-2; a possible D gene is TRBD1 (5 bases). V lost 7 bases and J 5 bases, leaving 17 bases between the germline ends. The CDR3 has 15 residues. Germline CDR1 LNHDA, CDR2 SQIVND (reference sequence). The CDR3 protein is CASTVQDAFTGELFF. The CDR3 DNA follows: TGTGCCAGTACGGTACAGGACGCGTTTACCGGGGAGCTGTTTTTT.

The DNA of the CDR3 is TGTGCCAGCAGACAAGCGGGGGGGCCTAACAATGAGCAGTTCTTC. Protein product: CASRQAGGPNNEQFF. The V and J genes are TRBV27 and TRBJ2-1, with 10 positions matching TRBD2. CDR1 is MNHEY and CDR2 is SMNVEV in the germline V gene (reference sequence). The CDR3 totals 15 residues. The V and J ends lost 6 bases and 5 bases, in that order; junction bases with no gene match: 7.

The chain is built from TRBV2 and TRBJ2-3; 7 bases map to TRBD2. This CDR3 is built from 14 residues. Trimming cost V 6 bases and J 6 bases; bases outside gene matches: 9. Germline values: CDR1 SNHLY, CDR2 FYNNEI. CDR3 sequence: CASRGGTLWDTQYF. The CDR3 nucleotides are TGTGCCAGCAGGGGGGGGACGCTATGGGATACGCAGTATTTT.

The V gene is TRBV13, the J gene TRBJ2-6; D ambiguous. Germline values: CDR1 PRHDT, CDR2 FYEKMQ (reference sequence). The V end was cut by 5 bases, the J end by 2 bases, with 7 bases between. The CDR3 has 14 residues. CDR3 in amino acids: CASSLRAGANVLTF. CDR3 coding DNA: TGTGCCAGCAGCCTCCGGGCTGGGGCCAACGTCCTGACTTTC. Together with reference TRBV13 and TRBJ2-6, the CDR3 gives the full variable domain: AAGVIQSPRHLIKEKRETATLKCYPIPRHDTVYWYQQGPGQDPQFLISFYEKMQSDKGSIPDRFSAQQFSDYHSELNMSSLELGDSALYFCASSLRAGANVLTFGAGSRLTVL.

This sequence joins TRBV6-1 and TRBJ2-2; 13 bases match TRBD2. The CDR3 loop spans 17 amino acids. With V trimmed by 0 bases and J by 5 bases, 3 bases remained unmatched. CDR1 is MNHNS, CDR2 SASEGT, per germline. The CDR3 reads CASSEAGLAGATGELFF. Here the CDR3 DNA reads TGTGCCAGCAGTGAAGCTGGACTAGCGGGAGCAACCGGGGAGCTGTTTTTT.

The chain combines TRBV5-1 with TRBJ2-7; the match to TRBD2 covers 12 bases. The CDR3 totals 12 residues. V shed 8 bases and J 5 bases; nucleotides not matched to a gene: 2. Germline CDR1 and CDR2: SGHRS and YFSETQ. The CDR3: CASRTSGNEQYF. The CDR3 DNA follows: TGCGCCAGTCGGACTAGCGGGAACGAGCAGTACTTC.

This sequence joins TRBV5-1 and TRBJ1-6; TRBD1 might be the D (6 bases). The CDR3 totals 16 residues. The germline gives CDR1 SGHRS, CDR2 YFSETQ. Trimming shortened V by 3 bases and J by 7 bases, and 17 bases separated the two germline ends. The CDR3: CASSSTAGGRNSPLHF. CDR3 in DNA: TGCGCCAGCAGCTCGACAGCGGGGGGGCGGAATTCACCCCTCCACTTT. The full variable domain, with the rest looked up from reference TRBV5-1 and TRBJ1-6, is KAGVTQTPRYLIKTRGQQVTLSCSPISGHRSVSWYQQTPGQGLQFLFEYFSETQRNKGNFPGRFSGRQFSNSRSEMNVSTLELGDSALYLCASSSTAGGRNSPLHFGNGTRLTVT.

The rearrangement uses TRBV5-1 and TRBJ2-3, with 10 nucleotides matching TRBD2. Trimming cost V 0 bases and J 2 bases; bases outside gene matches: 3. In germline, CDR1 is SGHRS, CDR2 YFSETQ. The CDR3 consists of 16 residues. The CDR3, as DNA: TGCGCCAGCAGCTTGGTTCTAGCGGGGGACACAGATACGCAGTATTTT. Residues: CASSLVLAGDTDTQYF. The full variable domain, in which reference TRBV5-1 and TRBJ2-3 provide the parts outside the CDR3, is KAGVTQTPRYLIKTRGQQVTLSCSPISGHRSVSWYQQTPGQGLQFLFEYFSETQRNKGNFPGRFSGRQFSNSRSEMNVSTLELGDSALYLCASSLVLAGDTDTQYFGPGTRLTVL.

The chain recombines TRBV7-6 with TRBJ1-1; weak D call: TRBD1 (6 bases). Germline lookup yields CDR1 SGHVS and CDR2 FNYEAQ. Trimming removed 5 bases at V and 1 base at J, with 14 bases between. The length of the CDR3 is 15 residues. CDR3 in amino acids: CASSRGDIPNTEAFF. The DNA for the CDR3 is TGTGCCAGCAGCAGAGGGGACATACCGAACACTGAAGCTTTCTTT.

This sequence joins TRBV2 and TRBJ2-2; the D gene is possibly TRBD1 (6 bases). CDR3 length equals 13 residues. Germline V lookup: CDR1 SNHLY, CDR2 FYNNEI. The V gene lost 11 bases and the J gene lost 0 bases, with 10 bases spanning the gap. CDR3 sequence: CAGGPTNTGELFF. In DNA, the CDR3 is TGTGCCGGGGGCCCGACGAACACCGGGGAGCTGTTTTTT.

CDR3 nucleotide sequence: TGTGCCAGCAGCCCGGACAGATTTAATGAAAAACTGTTTTTT. Its protein product is CASSPDRFNEKLFF. The V call is TRBV7-2, the J call TRBJ1-4; weak D call: TRBD1 (6 bases). CDR1 is SGHTA, CDR2 FQGNSA, per germline. The CDR3 runs to 14 residues. V was cut by 5 bases and J by 4 bases, with 11 bases left in between.

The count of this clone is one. This CDR3 reads CASEGVVGFQETQYF. The CDR3 coding sequence is TGTGCCAGCGAGGGTGTGGTGGGTTTCCAAGAGACCCAGTACTTC. The chain uses TRBV28 and TRBJ2-5, with D tentatively TRBD2 (5 bases). From germline, CDR1 is MDHEN and CDR2 SYDVKM. V lost 8 bases and J 1 base, leaving 17 bases between the germline ends. This CDR3 is 15 amino acids long.

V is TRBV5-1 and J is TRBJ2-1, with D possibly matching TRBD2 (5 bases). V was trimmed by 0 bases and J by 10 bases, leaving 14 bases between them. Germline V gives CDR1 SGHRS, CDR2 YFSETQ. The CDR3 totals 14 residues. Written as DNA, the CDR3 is TGCGCCAGCAGCTTGGGGCTAGCAGCAGAGGAGCAGTTCTTC. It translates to CASSLGLAAEEQFF.

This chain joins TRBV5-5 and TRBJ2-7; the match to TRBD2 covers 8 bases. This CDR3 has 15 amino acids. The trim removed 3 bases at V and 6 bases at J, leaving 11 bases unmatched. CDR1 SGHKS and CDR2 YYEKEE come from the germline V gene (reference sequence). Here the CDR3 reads CASSSRHNLAGEQYF. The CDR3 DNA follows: TGTGCCAGCAGCTCTAGGCACAACCTAGCGGGCGAGCAGTACTTC.

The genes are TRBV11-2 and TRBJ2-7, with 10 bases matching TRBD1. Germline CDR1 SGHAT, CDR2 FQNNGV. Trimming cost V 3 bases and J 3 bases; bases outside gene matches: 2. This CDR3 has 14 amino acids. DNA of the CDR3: TGTGCCAGCAGCTTGGGGACAGGGGTCTACGAGCAGTACTTC. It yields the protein CASSLGTGVYEQYF.

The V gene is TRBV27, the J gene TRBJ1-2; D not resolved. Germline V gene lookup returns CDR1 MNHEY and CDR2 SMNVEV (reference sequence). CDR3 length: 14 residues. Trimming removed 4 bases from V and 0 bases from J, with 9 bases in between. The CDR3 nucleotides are TGTGCCAGCAGTTACAGAGAAACTAACTATGGCTACACCTTC. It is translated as CASSYRETNYGYTF.

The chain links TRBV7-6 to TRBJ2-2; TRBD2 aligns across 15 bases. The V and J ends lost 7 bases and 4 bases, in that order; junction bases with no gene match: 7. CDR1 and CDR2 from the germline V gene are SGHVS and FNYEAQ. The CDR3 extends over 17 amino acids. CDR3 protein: CASTRTSGGAGTGELFF. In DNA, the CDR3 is TGTGCCAGCACCAGGACTAGCGGGGGGGCAGGCACCGGGGAGCTGTTTTTT.

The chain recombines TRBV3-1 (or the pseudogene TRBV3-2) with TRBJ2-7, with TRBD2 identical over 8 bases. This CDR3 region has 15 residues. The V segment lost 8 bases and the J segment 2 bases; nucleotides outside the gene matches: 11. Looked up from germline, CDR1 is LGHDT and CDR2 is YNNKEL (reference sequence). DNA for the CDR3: TGTGCCAGCGGTCGTGGCACTAGCGGAACCTACGAGCAGTACTTC. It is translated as CASGRGTSGTYEQYF.

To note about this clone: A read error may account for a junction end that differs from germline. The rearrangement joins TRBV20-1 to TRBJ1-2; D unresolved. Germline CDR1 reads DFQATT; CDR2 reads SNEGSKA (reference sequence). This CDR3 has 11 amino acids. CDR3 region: CSASPLTENYF. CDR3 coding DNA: TGCAGTGCTAGCCCGCTTACAGAAAATTACTTC.

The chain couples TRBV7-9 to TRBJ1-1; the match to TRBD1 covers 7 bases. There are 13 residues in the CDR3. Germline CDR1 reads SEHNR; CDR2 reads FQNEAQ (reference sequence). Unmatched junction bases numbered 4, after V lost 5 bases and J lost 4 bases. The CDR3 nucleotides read TGTGCCAGCAGCCTTGGGACAGCCACTGAAGCTTTCTTT. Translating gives CASSLGTATEAFF.

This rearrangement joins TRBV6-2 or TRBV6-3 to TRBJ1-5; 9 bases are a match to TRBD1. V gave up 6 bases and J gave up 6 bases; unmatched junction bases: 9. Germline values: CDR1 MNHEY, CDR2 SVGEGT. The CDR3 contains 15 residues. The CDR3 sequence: CASSWDRAGGQPQHF. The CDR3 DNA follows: TGTGCCAGCAGCTGGGACAGGGCAGGCGGTCAGCCCCAGCATTTT.

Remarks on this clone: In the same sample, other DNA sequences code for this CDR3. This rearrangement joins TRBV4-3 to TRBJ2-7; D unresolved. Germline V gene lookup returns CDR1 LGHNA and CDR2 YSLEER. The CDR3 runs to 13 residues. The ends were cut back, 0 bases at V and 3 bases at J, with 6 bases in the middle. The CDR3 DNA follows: TGCGCCAGCAGCCAAGATCGAGGCTACGAGCAGTACTTC. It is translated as CASSQDRGYEQYF.